These 32 T cell receptor beta chains share one sample of origin, sequenced in a study of blood T cell repertoires in COVID-19. Profiling relied on immunoSEQ multiplex PCR, and the TCRdb table lists in-frame clones only, not all of them. The sample carries 150,000 to 200,000 clones, more than 80% recorded once. The sequenced sample consisted of peripheral blood. Receptors were obtained from a woman aged 55-70 years with COVID-19, enrolled during active disease.

This clone was detected once. The chain employs TRBV5-1 and TRBJ1-1; weak D call: TRBD1 (5 bases). The V gene's germline CDR1 is SGHRS and CDR2 YFSETQ. This CDR3 comprises 15 residues. Trimming removed 1 base from V and 3 bases from J, with 13 bases in between. CDR3 protein: CASSLSQGRDTEAFF. DNA of the CDR3: TGCGCCAGCAGCTTGAGTCAGGGAAGGGACACTGAAGCTTTCTTT. Complete variable domain (other parts from reference TRBV5-1 and TRBJ1-1): KAGVTQTPRYLIKTRGQQVTLSCSPISGHRSVSWYQQTPGQGLQFLFEYFSETQRNKGNFPGRFSGRQFSNSRSEMNVSTLELGDSALYLCASSLSQGRDTEAFFGQGTRLTVV.

This clone has a single count. The chain carries TRBV6-2 or TRBV6-3 and TRBJ1-5, with TRBD1 identical over 8 bases. The CDR3 extends over 15 amino acids. Germline assignment: CDR1 MNHEY and CDR2 SVGEGT. V dropped 4 bases and J dropped 5; count of bases not matched to a gene: 7. The CDR3 loop is CASSFRYRGDQPQHF. DNA of the CDR3: TGTGCCAGCAGTTTCCGCTACAGGGGGGATCAGCCCCAGCATTTT.

The chain carries TRBV4-2 and TRBJ1-2; D may be TRBD1 (6 bases). The CDR3 runs to 16 residues. Trimming removed 0 bases at V and 4 bases at J, with 15 bases between. Germline CDR1 is LGHNA and CDR2 is YNFKEQ. CDR3 sequence: CASSQDQGGGGYGYTF. The CDR3 DNA is TGTGCCAGCAGCCAAGATCAGGGCGGGGGCGGCTATGGCTACACCTTC.

This sequence joins TRBV21-1 and TRBJ1-4. TRBV21-1 is reported as a pseudogene. The CDR3 spans 14 residues. CDR3 residues: CASSRGGDNEKLFF. DNA for the CDR3: TGTGCCAGCAGCCGAGGGGGGGATAATGAAAAACTGTTTTTT.

The rearrangement joins TRBV6-1 to TRBJ1-5; D remains ambiguous. The CDR3 loop spans 12 amino acids. V shed 2 bases and J shed 7 bases, with 6 bases lying between them. Germline assignment: CDR1 MNHNS and CDR2 SASEGT. CDR3 sequence: CASSEHEQPQHF. Written as DNA, the CDR3 is TGTGCCAGCAGTGAACACGAGCAGCCCCAGCATTTT.

The count of this clone is one. The rearrangement joins TRBV12-3 or TRBV12-4 to TRBJ1-2, with 9 bases aligning to TRBD1. This CDR3 is 13 amino acids long. With V trimmed by 6 bases and J by 6 bases, 5 bases remained unmatched. CDR3 residues: CASRGQGNNGYTF. As DNA, the CDR3 is TGTGCCAGCAGGGGACAGGGAAACAATGGCTACACCTTC.

This chain links TRBV5-1 with TRBJ2-6; D is ambiguous. Looked up from germline, CDR1 is SGHRS and CDR2 is YFSETQ. With 6 bases removed from V and 0 bases from J, the gap between germline ends came to 19 bases. This CDR3 comprises 18 residues. The CDR3 nucleotides are TGCGCCAGCAAGGCCGGTATAGAGGTCCTCTCTGGGGCCAACGTCCTGACTTTC. Its translation is CASKAGIEVLSGANVLTF.

The chain carries TRBV5-5 and TRBJ1-2, with unresolved D. Germline loops: CDR1 SGHKS, CDR2 YYEKEE (reference sequence). Trimming pared 2 bases from V and 2 bases from J, leaving 7 bases between. The CDR3 covers 13 residues. CDR3 protein: CASSFQANYGYTF. DNA for the CDR3: TGTGCCAGCAGCTTCCAGGCCAACTATGGCTACACCTTC.

J is TRBJ2-5 and V is TRBV10-3; 7 bases map to TRBD1. The V gene end was trimmed by 3 bases and the J gene end by 2 bases; junction bases not matched to a gene: 3. Per the germline V gene, CDR1 is ENHRY and CDR2 is SYGVKD. The length of the CDR3 is 14 residues. For the CDR3, the DNA is TGTGCCATCAGTGATACGACAGGGCAAGAGACCCAGTACTTC. Translated: CAISDTTGQETQYF.

This sequence joins TRBV5-1 and TRBJ2-1; 12 bases are a match to TRBD2. CDR3 length: 17 amino acids. Germline trimming cut 4 bases from V and 2 bases from J; bases unmatched to any gene: 7. Germline CDR1 SGHRS, CDR2 YFSETQ. The chain's CDR3 is CASSPRTSGVAYNEQFF. For the CDR3, the DNA is TGCGCCAGCAGCCCTCGGACTAGCGGGGTTGCCTACAATGAGCAGTTCTTC.

The genes are TRBV5-1 and TRBJ1-1; no clear D. Per the germline V gene, CDR1 is SGHRS and CDR2 is YFSETQ. This CDR3 is built from 13 residues. Trimming shortened V by 2 bases and J by 0 bases, and 5 bases separated the two germline ends. In DNA form, the CDR3 reads TGCGCCAGCAGCTTCGAGCTGAACACTGAAGCTTTCTTT. This translates into CASSFELNTEAFF.

The V and J genes are TRBV7-2 and TRBJ1-6; 10 nucleotides line up with TRBD1. The V and J ends lost 5 bases and 10 bases, in that order; junction bases with no gene match: 8. In germline, CDR1 is SGHTA, CDR2 FQGNSA. There are 15 residues in the CDR3. CDR3 bases: TGTGCCAGCAGCAACCGGGACAGGGGTGGCTCACCCCTCCACTTT. This encodes CASSNRDRGGSPLHF.

J is TRBJ1-1 and V is TRBV3-1 (or the pseudogene TRBV3-2); possible D gene TRBD1, 6 bases. V shed 1 base and J shed 3 bases, with 21 bases lying between them. CDR3 length equals 18 residues. Germline V gene lookup returns CDR1 LGHDT and CDR2 YNNKEL (reference sequence). CDR3 nucleotide sequence: TGTGCCAGCAGCCAAGCCCCGGGGGGCCCGACCTGGGACACTGAAGCTTTCTTT. This encodes CASSQAPGGPTWDTEAFF.

The rearrangement uses TRBV2 and TRBJ1-5, with D perhaps TRBD1 (5 bases). V lost 7 bases and J lost 8, with 27 bases in between. This CDR3 has 17 residues. CDR1 SNHLY and CDR2 FYNNEI come from the germline V gene. In DNA form, the CDR3 reads TGTGCCAGCACCTCCCGCCCCGGGACGGCTCGGGGGAAGCCCCAGCATTTT. Protein product: CASTSRPGTARGKPQHF. Drawing the rest from reference TRBV2 and TRBJ1-5, the complete variable domain is EPEVTQTPSHQVTQMGQEVILRCVPISNHLYFYWYRQILGQKVEFLVSFYNNEISEKSEIFDDQFSVERPDGSNFTLKIRSTKLEDSAMYFCASTSRPGTARGKPQHFGDGTRLSIL.

This clone appeared a single time. The chain couples TRBV4-2 to TRBJ1-1, with 7 nucleotides matching TRBD1. Germline V gene sequence: CDR1 LGHNA, CDR2 YNFKEQ. This CDR3 region has 17 residues. V shed 0 bases and J 1 base; nucleotides not matched to a gene: 8. Here the CDR3 DNA reads TGTGCCAGCAGCCAAGATATGCGGGGACAGCCGAACACTGAAGCTTTCTTT. The encoded protein is CASSQDMRGQPNTEAFF.

V and J are TRBV7-3 and TRBJ2-1, with 9 bases lining up with TRBD2. Germline V gene sequence: CDR1 SGHTA, CDR2 FQGTGA. The J segment lost 8 bases and the V segment lost 2 bases, leaving 10 bases of the junction unmatched. This CDR3 has 16 amino acids. In DNA form, the CDR3 reads TGTGCCAGCAGCTTAGTTCCTAGCGGGGTAGGCGATGAGCAGTTCTTC. Protein: CASSLVPSGVGDEQFF.

The chain employs TRBV19 and TRBJ2-5; 8 bases agree with TRBD1. There are 12 residues in the CDR3. The J segment lost 3 bases and the V segment lost 9 bases, leaving 3 bases of the junction unmatched. CDR1 is LNHDA, CDR2 SQIVND, per germline (reference sequence). Here the CDR3 DNA reads TGTGCCAGCCGGGACAGGAAAGAGACCCAGTACTTC. This translates into CASRDRKETQYF.

The V and J genes are TRBV7-2 and TRBJ2-3, with D uncertain. Trimming stripped 5 bases from V and 8 bases from J, with 11 bases between. CDR1 is SGHTA and CDR2 is FQGNSA in the germline V gene. CDR3 length: 12 residues. This chain's CDR3 is CASSPGRGTQYF. Written as DNA, the CDR3 is TGTGCCAGCAGCCCGGGTAGAGGTACGCAGTATTTT.

This clone was found a few times. The chain couples TRBV4-1 to TRBJ2-7; D perhaps matches TRBD2 (6 bases). The CDR3 totals 13 residues. From germline, CDR1 is MGHRA and CDR2 YSYEKL. Trimming removed 0 bases at V and 4 bases at J, with 7 bases between. The CDR3 sequence: CASSQEAGYEQYF. The CDR3 DNA reads TGCGCCAGCAGCCAAGAGGCGGGATACGAGCAGTACTTC.

Only a few counts were recorded for this clone. J is TRBJ1-2 and V is TRBV5-6; possibly TRBD1 for D (5 bases). The CDR3 consists of 15 residues. Germline V CDR1 and CDR2: SGHDT, YYEEEE. Trimming left V 4 bases short and J 6 bases short, with 19 bases between. CDR3 sequence reads: CASSNFGQGGHGYTF. For the CDR3, the DNA is TGTGCCAGCAGCAATTTCGGTCAGGGAGGGCATGGCTACACCTTC.

CDR3 residues: CASSQDRAGQETQYF. Here the CDR3 DNA reads TGCGCCAGCAGCCAAGATAGAGCGGGGCAAGAGACCCAGTACTTC. The chain has TRBV4-3 and TRBJ2-5; 7 bases map to TRBD2. The germline V gene encodes CDR1 LGHNA and CDR2 YSLEER. The CDR3 contains 15 residues. The junction had 3 bases not matched to a gene; V was cut back by 0 bases and J by 2 bases.

This chain uses TRBV19 with TRBJ1-1; 9 bases line up with TRBD1. The CDR3 extends over 17 amino acids. CDR1 is LNHDA and CDR2 is SQIVND in the germline V gene (reference sequence). With V trimmed by 0 bases and J by 0 bases, 5 bases remained unmatched. For the CDR3, the DNA is TGTGCCAGTAGTATAGATCCGGGACAGGGTATGAACACTGAAGCTTTCTTT. Protein: CASSIDPGQGMNTEAFF. The variable domain in full, with the rest retrieved from reference TRBV19 and TRBJ1-1, is DGGITQSPKYLFRKEGQNVTLSCEQNLNHDAMYWYRQDPGQGLRLIYYSQIVNDFQKGDIAEGYSVSREKKESFPLTVTSAQKNPTAFYLCASSIDPGQGMNTEAFFGQGTRLTVV.

Remarks on this clone: This specimen includes other DNA sequences encoding the same CDR3. The V gene is TRBV29-1, the J gene TRBJ1-1; TRBD1 agrees at 9 bases. Germline trimming cut 4 bases from V and 4 bases from J; bases unmatched to any gene: 1. This CDR3 has 12 amino acids. The germline V gene has CDR1 SQVTM and CDR2 ANQGSEA. The CDR3 bases are TGCAGCGTTGGACAGGGGGGCACTGAAGCTTTCTTT. Protein: CSVGQGGTEAFF.

The chain recombines TRBV19 with TRBJ2-7; 7 bases map to TRBD1. The CDR3 extends over 12 amino acids. Losses at the gene ends were 5 bases for V and 3 bases for J; bases not matched to a gene: 1. Germline assignment: CDR1 LNHDA and CDR2 SQIVND (reference sequence). CDR3 loop: CASSHRGYEQYF. The CDR3 DNA reads as TGTGCCAGTAGTCACAGGGGCTACGAGCAGTACTTC.

The chain uses TRBV5-1 and TRBJ1-1; unclear D gene. Germline assignment: CDR1 SGHRS and CDR2 YFSETQ. The CDR3 has 15 amino acids. The V and J ends lost 0 bases and 4 bases respectively, with 13 bases between them. The CDR3 here is CASSLGHLAGTEAFF. CDR3 bases: TGCGCCAGCAGCTTGGGACATTTAGCGGGCACTGAAGCTTTCTTT.

The rearrangement links TRBV27 to TRBJ1-3; 8 nucleotides line up with TRBD1. Germline V CDR1 and CDR2: MNHEY, SMNVEV (reference sequence). The CDR3 is 15 amino acids. The junction had 8 bases not matched to a gene; V was cut back by 6 bases and J by 4 bases. CDR3 in amino acids: CASSPWTGLGNTIYF. Here the CDR3 DNA reads TGTGCCAGCAGCCCCTGGACAGGGTTAGGAAACACCATATATTTT.

This chain connects TRBV14 to TRBJ2-5; TRBD1 matches 7 bases. Germline V gene data show CDR1 as SGHDN and CDR2 as FVKESK. V trimming: 0 bases; J trimming: 7 bases; junction bases outside the gene matches: 14. The CDR3 consists of 17 residues. Here the CDR3 DNA reads TGTGCCAGCAGCCAAGATCTTGGGACAGTCGGCTCGGGGACCCAGTACTTC. Its translation: CASSQDLGTVGSGTQYF.

The table lists this clone with a count of one. The gene calls are TRBV6-2 or TRBV6-3 and TRBJ1-1; perhaps TRBD1 as D (5 bases). Germline V gene sequence: CDR1 MNHEY, CDR2 SVGEGT. This CDR3 has 15 residues. V lost 3 bases, J lost 0 bases, and 11 bases lay in between. In DNA form, the CDR3 reads TGTGCCAGCAGTTATAACAGGCAGGTGAACACTGAAGCTTTCTTT. Protein: CASSYNRQVNTEAFF.

The genes are TRBV6-6 and TRBJ2-7; D is perhaps TRBD1 (6 bases). The germline gives CDR1 MNHNY, CDR2 SVGAGI (reference sequence). The CDR3 consists of 12 residues. V was clipped by 5 bases and J by 7 bases, with 12 bases between them. CDR3 in DNA: TGTGCCAGCAGTCCAGGGGAATGGGAGCAGTACTTC. Its translation: CASSPGEWEQYF.

V is TRBV7-2 and J is TRBJ2-2, with D perhaps TRBD1 (6 bases). Per germline, CDR1 SGHTA and CDR2 FQGNSA. Trimming removed 5 bases at V and 1 base at J, with 8 bases between. There are 14 residues in the CDR3. The CDR3 sequence: CASSTGQNTGELFF. DNA for the CDR3: TGTGCCAGCAGCACGGGACAGAACACCGGGGAGCTGTTTTTT.

This chain connects TRBV7-3 to TRBJ2-7, with D possibly being TRBD1 (6 bases). CDR3 length: 13 amino acids. CDR1 and CDR2 (germline): SGHTA, FQGTGA. Deletions cut 5 bases from V and 5 bases from J, with 13 bases between. Written as DNA, the CDR3 is TGTGCCAGCAGCCAAGACAGGTTAGACGAGCAGTACTTC. This sequence encodes CASSQDRLDEQYF. The entire variable domain, with the rest obtained from reference TRBV7-3 and TRBJ2-7, is as follows: GAGVSQTPSNKVTEKGKYVELRCDPISGHTALYWYRQSLGQGPEFLIYFQGTGAADDSGLPNDRFFAVRPEGSVSTLKIQRTERGDSAVYLCASSQDRLDEQYFGPGTRLTVT.

This sequence joins TRBV28 and TRBJ1-5; D not resolved. The germline gives CDR1 MDHEN, CDR2 SYDVKM. The CDR3 sequence is 13 residues long. V lost 4 bases to trimming and J lost 4 bases, with 8 bases between them. The CDR3 here is CASSWSQNQPQHF. For the CDR3, the DNA is TGTGCCAGCAGTTGGTCCCAGAATCAGCCCCAGCATTTT. Full variable domain (outside the CDR3, taken from reference TRBV28 and TRBJ1-5): DVKVTQSSRYLVKRTGEKVFLECVQDMDHENMFWYRQDPGLGLRLIYFSYDVKMKEKGDIPEGYSVSREKKERFSLILESASTNQTSMYLCASSWSQNQPQHFGDGTRLSIL.